This TCR beta chain was recovered during a study of human T cells and chemical hapten exposure (dated by TCRdb to the early 2020s). Notes on the research overall: For sensitization, 2% DPC in acetone was applied to a 2 cm by 2 cm area of upper inner arm skin. Patch tests used Finn chambers with 0.01% DPC on the upper back, scored after 6 days by International Contact Dermatitis Research Group standards. Libraries were combined into a pool for sequencing, and differences in TCR yield between samples came mainly from small differences in library volumes within the pool. Blood samples were taken from patients before sensitization (week 0) and then at 2, 6 and about 24 weeks after DPC sensitization. This study followed changes in the peripheral blood TCR repertoire in vivo during primary and secondary sensitization of alopecia patients to the hapten diphenylcyclopropenone (DPC). Throughout the approximately 25-week study period, patients were also given weekly therapeutic DPC doses on the scalp. Blood for TCR sequencing was provided by twenty-nine alopecia patients at one to four time points (pre-sensitization, 2, 6 and 24 weeks). Most of the patients in the cohort were female, and the cohort covered alopecia areata with under or over 50% scalp involvement, alopecia totalis and alopecia universalis.

Libraries were prepared through RACE. Sequencing instrument: NextSeq 500. During library preparation, unique molecular identifiers were attached to individual cDNA molecules so that TCRs could be counted in a quantitative, reproducible way. For every blood RNA sample, sequencing covered both the TCR alpha and TCR beta chains. The published analysis was carried out like this. A median of about 87,000 TCRs per sample was observed, with a range of about 23,224 to 690,600. V, J and CDR3 annotation of the TCR reads was carried out using the Decombinator software suite. To make PS versus PT1 abundance plots, every sample was subsampled to the same number of TCRs (28,000). Expanded TCRs were defined as absent before sensitization and observed at least eight times at the 2-week time point. TCRdb redid the processing of the public reads, applying fastp at Q25 and MiXCR, and retained in-frame beta chains. Every entry covers one CDR3 protein and lists the most common genes and DNA from its rows. TCRdb's processing, not the study's, gives the V and J calls here. The table for this sample lists roughly 74,000 distinct CDR3 sequences; 32% of them were counted only once. The top ten constitute about 9.6% of the sample.

Sample time point, as interpreted from the label and publication: patch test 1, 2 weeks after DPC sensitization. Sample treatment or condition, as interpreted from the label and publication: therapeutic diphenylcyclopropenone sensitization with weekly scalp DPC. At each patch-test visit, blood was drawn before the patch test was applied. Eligible patients were aged 18 to 70, diagnosed with alopecia, deemed suitable for DPC therapy, and excluded if pregnant. Total RNA was extracted from unfractionated whole blood that had been collected in Tempus Blood RNA tubes. This clonotype was seen only a few times. Its antigen is currently not known. It has no much larger one-base neighbor in the sample; base qualities were not kept. General conclusions and limits of the study: Repeated subsampling changed both the strength of the expansion versus patch-test correlation and the threshold at which the correlation became significant. Expanded TCRs formed significantly more large CDR3 similarity clusters than pre-sensitization or healthy control sets, consistent with antigen-driven responses. A positive correlation was found between the number of PT1 expanded TCRs and patch test score, with significance reached at thresholds 8, 16 and 32 but not 4. Because all patients had alopecia, a presumed autoimmune disease, the immune response of the patients might differ from that of healthy individuals. The number of TCRs above 1 in 1000 frequency did not change with DPC sensitization; there was no evidence of global repertoire structure alterations.

The sample was whole blood, taken in connection with sensitization to the hapten diphenylcyclopropenone (DPC). The TCR originated in a man aged 35 to 55 with alopecia areata. Some clones in this sample may be carry-over from other donors' samples.

The bases read TGTGCCAGCAGGCGGGGGGGCCCACGATACGAGCAGTACTTC. This sequence encodes CASRRGGPRYEQYF. This receptor chain uses TRBV28 and TRBJ2-7; a stretch of 9 junction bases matches TRBD2. From V the trimming removes 6 bases and from J it removes 4 bases, while the gene matches leave 7 bases of the junction unaccounted for. Counted from cysteine to phenylalanine, this CDR3 has 14 amino acids. Of all the DNA, just the CDR3 is kept, 42 bases in frame from base 1. Per the germline V gene, MDHEN is the CDR1 and SYDVKM is the CDR2.